The present T cell receptor beta chain was sequenced within a study of T cell responses to AZD1222 COVID-19 vaccine. Study outcomes and limitations: No repertoire was sampled before or during the peak T cell response, only after it.

This clone has a single count. As yet, its antigen is unknown. The repertoire was sequenced with immunoSEQ multiplex PCR; TCRdb's copy has only in-frame clones and lacks some. The data hold around 110,000 clones, with approximately 86% observed a single time. The sequence derives from an adult in good health. This specimen was peripheral blood, taken on day 0 of AZD1222 vaccination.

The CDR3: CASSPGQGQSSGANVLTF. DNA of the CDR3: TGTGCCAGCAGCCCCGGACAGGGCCAGAGCTCTGGGGCCAACGTCCTGACTTTC. The V and J genes are TRBV6-2 or TRBV6-3 and TRBJ2-6; 8 bases are a match to TRBD1. Germline lookup yields CDR1 MNHEY and CDR2 SVGEGT. V lost 6 bases and J lost 0; bases outside the gene matches: 10. The CDR3 length is 18 residues.